A selection of T cell receptor beta chains follows, all from one sample in a study of shared clonotypes between healthy human individuals. Sequencing was performed with immunoSEQ multiplex PCR; in TCRdb, only in-frame clones are kept and a portion is missing. The sample holds 950,000 to 1,100,000 clones; about 70% are singletons and the top ten take about 1.5%. Sequenced: memory CD4+ T cells sorted from blood. The receptors here all came from a man between 18 and 35 years old in good health. CDR3s include the opening cysteine and the closing phenylalanine or tryptophan. A D gene is named only where the DNA matches it firmly. The size of a clone is reported for some rows only, either as once, few or many, or as a class for expanded clones.

J	length	V	D	size	CDR3	DNA
TRBJ1-5	15	TRBV7-2	-	few	CASSLVPGSGQPQHF	TGTGCCAGCAGCTTAGTCCCAGGATCGGGCCAGCCCCAGCATTTT
TRBJ1-1	13	TRBV19	-	-	CASTRGRRTEAFF	TGTGCCAGTACCCGGGGGAGGAGGACTGAAGCTTTCTTT
TRBJ1-2	17	TRBV15	TRBD1	once	CATSTPGQGGNNYGYTF	TGTGCCACCAGCACACCGGGACAGGGCGGAAATAACTATGGCTACACCTTC
TRBJ2-3	16	TRBV10-2	TRBD2	-	CASRRGGTSGTDTQYF	TGCGCCAGCAGAAGGGGCGGGACTAGTGGTACAGATACGCAGTATTTT
TRBJ1-6	14	TRBV5-6	-	-	CASSLGAKNSPLHF	TGTGCCAGCAGCTTGGGGGCTAAGAATTCACCCCTCCACTTT
TRBJ2-2	16	TRBV9	TRBD1	-	CASTTWGTGSTGELFF	TGTGCCAGCACCACTTGGGGGACAGGGTCGACCGGGGAGCTGTTTTTT
TRBJ2-3	15	TRBV13	-	-	CASSLELKSTDTQYF	TGTGCCAGCAGCTTAGAGTTGAAAAGCACAGATACGCAGTATTTT
TRBJ1-6	14	TRBV2	-	few	CASHISSYNSPLHF	TGTGCCAGTCACATCAGCTCCTATAATTCACCCCTCCACTTT
TRBJ1-4	16	TRBV7-8	-	-	CASSLSRVLTNEKLFF	TGTGCCAGCAGCTTAAGTAGGGTATTAACTAATGAAAAACTGTTTTTT
TRBJ1-2	15	TRBV5-1	-	-	CASSSSGVFNYGYTF	TGCGCCAGCAGCTCTTCAGGGGTCTTTAACTATGGCTACACCTTC
TRBJ2-5	13	TRBV18	TRBD2	-	CASSHRGGETQYF	TGTGCCAGCTCACACCGGGGAGGGGAGACCCAGTACTTC
TRBJ2-3	12	TRBV2	-	once	CASSEGLDTQYF	TGTGCCAGCAGTGAAGGATTAGATACGCAGTATTTT
TRBJ1-1	13	TRBV2	-	few	CASSERGIAEAFF	TGTGCCAGCAGTGAGAGGGGAATCGCTGAAGCTTTCTTT
TRBJ1-1	15	TRBV10-3	-	few	CAISERNVQNTEAFF	TGTGCCATCAGTGAGCGGAACGTTCAGAACACTGAAGCTTTCTTT
TRBJ2-3	15	TRBV5-8	-	-	CASSLEGGGTDTQYF	TGTGCCAGCAGCTTGGAGGGAGGCGGCACAGATACGCAGTATTTT
TRBJ2-7	14	TRBV6-5	-	-	CASSYRGKSYEQYF	TGTGCCAGCAGTTACCGGGGGAAATCCTACGAGCAGTACTTC
TRBJ1-2	13	TRBV6-1	-	once	CASSGQLNYGYTF	TGTGCCAGCAGTGGCCAGCTTAACTATGGCTACACCTTC
TRBJ1-2	15	TRBV7-2	TRBD1	-	CASSLRLGQNYGYTF	TGTGCCAGCAGCTTAAGGCTGGGACAGAACTATGGCTACACCTTC
TRBJ2-1	15	TRBV18	-	-	CASSLFDVSGYEQFF	TGTGCCAGCTCACTTTTTGACGTTAGCGGTTATGAGCAGTTCTTC
TRBJ1-1	13	TRBV5-5	-	few	CASSRVWDTEAFF	TGTGCCAGCAGCAGGGTCTGGGACACTGAAGCTTTCTTT
TRBJ2-3	16	TRBV10-3	-	-	CAISESGGTSTDTQYF	TGTGCCATCAGTGAGTCCGGAGGGACTAGCACAGATACGCAGTATTTT
TRBJ1-4	13	TRBV5-6	TRBD1	-	CASRNRGREKLFF	TGTGCCAGCAGGAACAGGGGGCGGGAAAAACTGTTTTTT
TRBJ2-1	12	TRBV6-4	TRBD1	-	CASRTGENEQFF	TGTGCCAGCAGGACAGGGGAGAATGAGCAGTTCTTC
TRBJ1-6	16	TRBV5-1	TRBD1	-	CASSLGTGKKGSPLHF	TGCGCCAGCAGCTTAGGGACAGGAAAAAAAGGTTCACCCCTCCACTTT
TRBJ1-1	12	TRBV6-5	-	once	CASSYRGAEAFF	TGTGCCAGCAGTTACAGGGGCGCTGAAGCTTTCTTT
TRBJ1-4	15	TRBV7-2	TRBD1	-	CASSLADRFNEKLFF	TGTGCCAGCAGCTTAGCGGACAGGTTTAATGAAAAACTGTTTTTT
TRBJ2-7	15	TRBV30	TRBD2	-	CAWSVPSGRSYEQYF	TGTGCCTGGAGTGTTCCTAGCGGGAGGTCCTACGAGCAGTACTTC
TRBJ1-1	15	TRBV4-1	-	few	CASSQVKAKDTEAFF	TGCGCCAGCAGCCAAGTCAAAGCGAAGGACACTGAAGCTTTCTTT
TRBJ2-5	14	TRBV9	TRBD1	-	CASNLGQVQETQYF	TGTGCCAGCAATTTGGGACAGGTCCAAGAGACCCAGTACTTC
TRBJ1-2	12	TRBV10-3	-	few	CAISETEYGYTF	TGTGCCATCAGTGAGACAGAATATGGCTACACCTTC
TRBJ1-2	17	TRBV7-9	TRBD1	-	CASSLTRAGGTGKGYTF	TGTGCCAGCAGCTTAACTCGGGCCGGGGGGACAGGGAAAGGCTACACCTTC
TRBJ2-7	15	TRBV10-3	TRBD1	-	CAISEGPTGSYEQYF	TGTGCCATCAGTGAGGGCCCGACAGGGTCCTACGAGCAGTACTTC
TRBJ2-3	15	TRBV5-6	-	-	CASSLWGPSTDTQYF	TGTGCCAGCAGCTTGTGGGGACCCAGCACAGATACGCAGTATTTT
TRBJ2-7	12	TRBV27	TRBD2	-	CASSAGTTQQYF	TGTGCCAGCAGCGCGGGGACTACGCAGCAGTACTTC
TRBJ1-1	15	TRBV23-1	TRBD1	-	CARTTGQGTNTEAFF	TGCGCCAGGACGACTGGACAGGGAACGAACACTGAAGCTTTCTTT
TRBJ2-3	15	TRBV2	TRBD2	-	CASSELAGGLDTQYF	TGTGCCAGCAGTGAACTAGCGGGGGGATTGGATACGCAGTATTTT
TRBJ1-2	9	TRBV21-1	-	-	CAIIYGYTF	TGTGCCATCATCTATGGCTACACCTTC
TRBJ2-6	17	TRBV18	-	-	CASSPSQGGSGANVLTF	TGTGCCAGCTCACCATCCCAGGGAGGCTCTGGGGCCAACGTCCTGACTTTC
TRBJ2-1	16	TRBV5-1	TRBD2	-	CASSLTSGGSYNEQFF	TGCGCCAGCAGCTTAACTAGCGGGGGCTCCTACAATGAGCAGTTCTTC
TRBJ2-7	13	TRBV6-1	-	once	CASSRVRGYEQYF	TGTGCCAGCAGCAGGGTAAGGGGCTACGAGCAGTACTTC
TRBJ2-5	13	TRBV5-1	TRBD1	-	CASSLAGGETQYF	TGCGCCAGCAGCTTGGCAGGGGGAGAGACCCAGTACTTC
TRBJ2-3	17	TRBV11-2	TRBD2	once	CASSPTPGTSGSGTQYF	TGTGCCAGCAGCCCGACTCCCGGGACTAGCGGGAGTGGTACGCAGTATTTT
TRBJ1-2	12	TRBV6-5	-	-	CASSSPNYGYTF	TGTGCCAGCAGTTCCCCTAACTATGGCTACACCTTC
TRBJ1-2	14	TRBV25-1	-	-	CASSGGATIYGYTF	TGTGCCAGCAGTGGGGGAGCGACCATCTATGGCTACACCTTC
TRBJ1-4	13	TRBV18	-	once	CASSPYSDEKLFF	TGTGCCAGCTCACCTTACTCAGATGAAAAACTGTTTTTT
TRBJ2-5	15	TRBV6-5	TRBD1	-	CASSYSPTGVETQYF	TGTGCCAGCAGTTACTCGCCTACAGGGGTGGAGACCCAGTACTTC
TRBJ2-2	17	TRBV12-5	TRBD2	-	CASGPPTSGANTGELFF	TGTGCTAGTGGTCCCCCTACTAGCGGAGCGAACACCGGGGAGCTGTTTTTT
TRBJ1-2	14	TRBV9	-	few	CASSRLQGNYGYTF	TGTGCCAGCAGCCGTCTACAGGGTAACTATGGCTACACCTTC
TRBJ2-5	15	TRBV9	TRBD1	-	CASSGTGTGEETQYF	TGTGCCAGCAGCGGAACCGGGACAGGGGAAGAGACCCAGTACTTC
TRBJ2-7	15	TRBV27	TRBD2	-	CASSWGGGYPYEQYF	TGTGCCAGCAGTTGGGGCGGGGGATACCCCTACGAGCAGTACTTC
TRBJ1-1	18	TRBV7-9	-	few	CASSLAPLLGDQGTEAFF	TGTGCCAGCAGCTTAGCGCCCCTCTTGGGGGACCAGGGCACTGAAGCTTTCTTT
TRBJ1-5	10	TRBV21-1	-	-	CAGAVGPQHF	TGTGCCGGCGCAGTGGGGCCCCAGCATTTT
TRBJ1-2	12	TRBV10-3	-	-	CAIKLGAGGYTF	TGTGCCATCAAGCTTGGGGCAGGAGGCTACACCTTC
TRBJ1-3	14	TRBV5-1	-	once	CASSSGFSGNTIYF	TGCGCCAGCAGCTCGGGGTTCTCTGGAAACACCATATATTTT
TRBJ2-1	18	TRBV18	-	-	CASSPPTLGRGRYNEQFF	TGTGCCAGCTCACCACCTACCTTGGGGCGAGGGCGTTACAATGAGCAGTTCTTC